The sequence of this T cell receptor beta chain was determined in a study of spatial heterogeneity in lung cancer. The study, taken as a whole, reports: Coverage estimated for tumor T cells reached roughly 6.5% for alpha chains and less than 15% for beta chains. Tumoral mutation counts were tracked by counts of expanded intratumoral alpha and beta TCRs.

With V trimmed by 6 bases and J by 4 bases, 4 bases remained unmatched. The CDR3 is 14 residues long. Germline CDR1 MNHEY, CDR2 SVGEGT. TCRdb passed the 5' RACE reads through MiXCR, listing each CDR3 protein once. The sample carries 480 or so distinct CDR3 sequences, less than 30% recorded once. Time point given: sample taken at primary tumor resection. Patients with untreated early-stage non-small cell lung cancer, numbering 72, were the donors. Whole RNA, which was extracted from tumor, nontumor lung tissue or frozen PBMC, was sequenced without any cell sorting. To note about this clonotype: Its matching antigen is unknown.

The rearrangement links TRBV6-2 or TRBV6-3 to TRBJ2-3, with 10 bases matching TRBD2. The receptor was isolated from a male donor with early-stage non-small cell lung cancer. The sequences come from lung tumor tissue, collected at surgery. CDR3 sequence (DNA): TGTGCCAGCAGATTAGCGGGAGGAGCAGATACGCAGTATTTT. This gives the protein CASRLAGGADTQYF.